Reported below is one T cell receptor (beta chain). This receptor's antigen is unknown. Per-base quality was not reported, and no clone a single base away is much larger than it. The data are from a study of Graves' ophthalmopathy and Graves' hyperthyroidism (dated 2018 in TCRdb). Regarding the study in general: A patient counted as having stable hyperthyroidism if there was no progression to ophthalmopathy within 18 months of follow-up. The study used TCR beta repertoire signatures to distinguish Graves' ophthalmopathy from Graves' hyperthyroidism and to predict progression to ophthalmopathy. In total, 135 blood samples were TCR-sequenced: approximately 42 ophthalmopathy, approximately 75 hyperthyroidism and 17 hyperthyroidism-to-ophthalmopathy patients. A discovery set of 95 to 100 patients (roughly 43 ophthalmopathy, 57 stable hyperthyroidism) was enrolled to explore V-J signatures distinguishing ophthalmopathy from hyperthyroidism. An independent validation cohort was composed of some 19 hyperthyroidism patients and around 16 patients who later progressed from hyperthyroidism to ophthalmopathy. In over 5 hyperthyroidism patients, the T-cell repertoires found in thyroid tissue were compared with those found in blood. After sampling, hyperthyroidism patients received methimazole starting at 30 mg daily, and ophthalmopathy patients received high-dose intravenous methylprednisolone. The study at large found these results: In validation, the model predicted ophthalmopathy progression with about 71% sensitivity and around 72% specificity; roughly 11 predicted patients were CT-confirmed with GO in a median of approximately six months. Sample size was not predetermined statistically, and investigators were not blinded to group allocation. Most expanded thyroid clonotypes with frequency above 0.001 were also detected in blood, suggesting blood repertoires may reflect the thyroid immune response. The 13-signature model separated ophthalmopathy from stable hyperthyroidism with around 90% sensitivity and around 84% specificity in cross-validation, and 80%/75% in the test set.

Hyperthyroidism patients were newly diagnosed, with disease duration under 2 months, and aged 18 to 65 years. Patients were excluded if they had other autoimmune diseases, uncontrolled infections, pregnancy or lactation. Diagnosis relied on clinical symptoms, serum thyroxine, TRAb, thyroid ultrasound and orbital computed tomography. Total RNA was extracted using Trizol reagent, and RNA quality was checked on an Agilent 2100 Bioanalyzer. The CDR3 holds 15 amino acids from the cysteine to the phenylalanine. Only the CDR3 DNA stays, 45 bases, in frame from base 1. Per the germline V gene, SGHVS is the CDR1 and FQNEAQ is the CDR2. TCR beta CDR3 regions were amplified from RNA transcripts for repertoire sequencing. The first round was an RT-PCR using HTBI primers with the Qiagen OneStep RT-PCR kit, and this first round was followed by a second-round multiplex PCR, then size selection and purification. Sequencing of the libraries was carried out on an Illumina HiSeq2000 in paired-end mode with 100 bp reads. In the original analysis: SOAPnuke was used to process the reads, removing any read that contained adapters or uncalled bases, had a mean Phred below 15, or lacked an exact match to the constant primer or identifier. High-quality paired reads were merged with COPE v1.2.5. Each unique nucleotide sequence was defined as a clonotype, and clonotypes were aligned to IMGT TRB V, D and J references with MiTCR v1.1. Analysis was restricted to V-J combinations with a frequency above 0.0001, which covered over 98% of repertoires. A TCR clonal expansion and chaos score per V-J combination was defined as the ratio of F50 clonal expansion to chaos observed in the TCRdist matrix. Welch's t-statistics and random forest were used to reduce the features to about 14 V-J combinations, which were then used as input to a naive Bayes classifier. Thyroid-blood repertoire similarity was quantified with the Morisita-Horn index. Using fastp at Q25 and MiXCR, TCRdb reprocessed the public reads and kept productive beta chains. CDR3 protein duplicates are merged, each entry listing the most common genes and DNA. TCRdb assigned the V and J calls; the authors' analysis was not used. The sample records over a million distinct CDR3 sequences, about 38% of which are singletons. Around 10% of the sample goes to the ten largest clones.

This clonotype was sampled from an adult man with Graves' hyperthyroidism. The sequencing input was peripheral blood or thyroid tissue (not recorded which). The chain joins TRBV7-8 to TRBJ1-4; perhaps TRBD1 is the D gene, with 6 bases matching. The CDR3 protein sequence reads: CAGSFNRERGEKLFF. The bases read TGTGCTGGCAGCTTCAACAGGGAAAGAGGGGAAAAACTGTTTTTT.